The 30 T cell receptor beta chains below come from one sample, sequenced in a study of identical twins. Each CDR3 protein is one row after TCRdb ran MiXCR on the 5' RACE reads. The sample lists 300,000 to 400,000 distinct CDR3 sequences, around 9.7% occurring once. The sequencing sample was made of naive T cells sorted from blood. Receptors were obtained from a woman in her forties or fifties in good health.

The V and J genes are TRBV29-1 and TRBJ2-1, with D tentatively TRBD2 (6 bases). The CDR3 sequence is 18 residues long. Germline CDR1 and CDR2: SQVTM and ANQGSEA. V lost 0 bases, J lost 0 bases, and 18 bases lay in between. The CDR3 nucleotides are TGCAGCGTTGAAGACCCTAGCCTAGCGCCGCCCTCCTACAATGAGCAGTTCTTC. The encoded protein is CSVEDPSLAPPSYNEQFF.

This clonotype was recorded many times. The V call is TRBV7-7, the J call TRBJ1-1; no definite D call. Between the trimmed V and J ends, which lost 5 bases and 3 bases, there was a span of 10 bases. This CDR3 region has 13 residues. The V gene's germline CDR1 is SSHAT and CDR2 FNYEAQ (reference sequence). The CDR3 DNA reads as TGTGCCAGCAGCCAAAGGCCGGACACTGAAGCTTTCTTT. Translated, it gives CASSQRPDTEAFF.

The chain couples TRBV11-2 to TRBJ2-5; no clear D. This CDR3 is built from 20 residues. The V end lost 5 bases, the J end lost 0 bases, and 28 bases lay between the germline ends. CDR1 and CDR2 (germline): SGHAT, FQNNGV. CDR3 region: CASSPSSTSRSERDQETQYF. The CDR3 region has the DNA TGTGCCAGCAGCCCCAGTTCCACCTCTCGGAGCGAAAGAGACCAAGAGACCCAGTACTTC.

This chain links TRBV6-5 with TRBJ2-7; TRBD1 aligns across 8 bases. The CDR3 spans 13 residues. The germline V gene has CDR1 MNHEY and CDR2 SVGAGI. Unmatched junction bases numbered 4, after V lost 5 bases and J lost 4 bases. The CDR3 is CASSPGQDYEQYV. The CDR3 DNA follows: TGTGCCAGCAGTCCGGGACAGGATTACGAGCAGTACGTC.

The rearrangement uses TRBV27 and TRBJ2-5; 12 bases fit TRBD2. Unmatched junction bases numbered 6, after V lost 6 bases and J lost 4 bases. Germline CDR1 MNHEY, CDR2 SMNVEV (reference sequence). The length of the CDR3 is 15 residues. CDR3: CASRVTSGRLETQYF. The CDR3 DNA reads TGTGCCAGCAGAGTGACTAGCGGGAGACTAGAGACCCAGTACTTC.

This clonotype has ten or more counts. The V gene is TRBV5-1, the J gene TRBJ2-5; 8 bases match TRBD2. The CDR3 length is 15 residues. Looked up from germline, CDR1 is SGHRS and CDR2 is YFSETQ. Trimming took 1 base from V and 5 from J; bases not matched to a gene: 7. DNA of the CDR3: TGCGCCAGCAGCTTGCCCAGCGGGAGTGGGGAGACCCAGTACTTC. The encoded protein is CASSLPSGSGETQYF.

This clonotype was detected a few times. The J gene is TRBJ2-1, the V gene TRBV6-1, with 12 bases fitting TRBD2. The germline V gene encodes CDR1 MNHNS and CDR2 SASEGT. The CDR3 spans 15 residues. V shed 2 bases, J shed 7 bases, and the junction held 3 bases outside the gene matches. CDR3 protein: CASSELAGGPNEQFF. The DNA for the CDR3 is TGTGCCAGCAGTGAACTAGCGGGAGGGCCGAATGAGCAGTTCTTC.

This clonotype was detected a few times. The chain joins TRBV20-1 to TRBJ1-4, with D perhaps matching TRBD1 (5 bases). This CDR3 contains 16 residues. The V and J ends lost 0 bases and 7 bases respectively, with 18 bases between them. CDR1 and CDR2 (germline): DFQATT, SNEGSKA (reference sequence). In DNA, the CDR3 is TGCAGTGCTAGAGAGGGGGTTGCCAGGGCTCGTGAAAAACTGTTTTTT. Its protein product is CSAREGVARAREKLFF.

This clonotype was counted only a few times. The rearrangement links TRBV13 to TRBJ1-5; the D gene is possibly TRBD1 (6 bases). CDR1 is PRHDT, CDR2 FYEKMQ, per germline (reference sequence). The CDR3 loop spans 14 amino acids. V gave up 2 bases and J gave up 6 bases, with 11 bases separating them. CDR3 in DNA: TGTGCCAGCAGCTTACAACAGGGCGGTCAGCCCCAGCATTTT. Protein sequence: CASSLQQGGQPQHF.

The chain carries TRBV12-3 or TRBV12-4 and TRBJ1-1, with D possibly matching TRBD1 (6 bases). Trimming removed 3 bases from V and 4 bases from J, with 18 bases in between. The CDR3 length is 16 residues. This CDR3 is CASSFDIGGSGTEAFF. The CDR3, as DNA: TGTGCCAGCAGTTTCGATATTGGGGGCTCGGGCACTGAAGCTTTCTTT.

This clonotype was recorded only once. The chain joins TRBV4-1 to TRBJ2-5; D is ambiguous. Trimming removed 0 bases from V and 9 bases from J, with 11 bases in between. The CDR3 runs 13 residues. Germline CDR1 MGHRA, CDR2 YSYEKL. CDR3 residues: CASSQDPGSAQYF. Here the CDR3 DNA reads TGCGCCAGCAGCCAAGACCCCGGCTCGGCCCAGTACTTC.

V usage is TRBV7-6 and J usage is TRBJ2-3, with D maybe TRBD1 (6 bases). The ends were cut back, 6 bases at V and 0 bases at J, with 13 bases in the middle. Per the germline V gene, CDR1 is SGHVS and CDR2 is FNYEAQ. The CDR3 runs to 15 residues. The CDR3 nucleotides are TGTGCCAGCAGGGGGACATTCTCTAGCACAGATACGCAGTATTTT. Its translation: CASRGTFSSTDTQYF.

The rearrangement links TRBV4-1 to TRBJ2-1; 11 nucleotides align to TRBD2. Germline values: CDR1 MGHRA, CDR2 YSYEKL. This CDR3 comprises 16 residues. V lost 3 bases to trimming and J lost 7 bases; unmatched junction nucleotides: 8. CDR3 region: CASSQKVAGGRNEQFF. The CDR3 DNA sequence: TGCGCCAGCAGCCAGAAGGTAGCGGGAGGGCGTAATGAGCAGTTCTTC.

The chain uses TRBV3-1 and TRBJ2-7; tentatively, D is TRBD1 (5 bases). Germline CDR1 is LGHDT and CDR2 is YNNKEL (reference sequence). The CDR3 length is 17 residues. With 5 bases removed from V and 2 bases from J, the gap between germline ends came to 22 bases. The CDR3 coding sequence is TGTGCCAGCAGCGTACGGGTCGTTTGGACATCTACCTACGAGCAGTACTTC. Amino acids: CASSVRVVWTSTYEQYF.

In this sample, this clonotype turned up a few times. The chain joins TRBV29-1 to TRBJ2-5; the match to TRBD2 covers 11 bases. Germline CDR1 reads SQVTM; CDR2 reads ANQGSEA. The CDR3 runs to 14 residues. V was clipped by 4 bases and J by 5 bases; unmatched bases: 6. CDR3 sequence (DNA): TGCAGCGTTGGCTTAGCGGGAGGGTGGGAGACCCAGTACTTC. It encodes CSVGLAGGWETQYF. The full variable domain, rest sourced from reference TRBV29-1 and TRBJ2-5, is SAVISQKPSRDICQRGTSLTIQCQVDSQVTMMFWYRQQPGQSLTLIATANQGSEATYESGFVIDKFPISRPNLTFSTLTVSNMSPEDSSIYLCSVGLAGGWETQYFGPGTRLLVL.

This clonotype came up a few times. This chain joins TRBV5-1 and TRBJ2-5; D ambiguous. The V end lost 5 bases, the J end lost 1 base, and 3 bases lay between the germline ends. CDR3 length: 11 amino acids. Germline assignment: CDR1 SGHRS and CDR2 YFSETQ. As DNA, the CDR3 is TGCGCCAGCAGGACCCAAGAGACCCAGTACTTC. The encoded protein is CASRTQETQYF.

This clonotype was seen many times. J is TRBJ1-1 and V is TRBV20-1; 8 positions match TRBD1. Germline V gene sequence: CDR1 DFQATT, CDR2 SNEGSKA (reference sequence). Trimming took 6 bases from V and 5 from J; bases not matched to a gene: 5. The CDR3 runs 12 residues. DNA of the CDR3: TGCAGTGCCGTACAGGGGGGTACTGAAGCTTTCTTT. It yields the protein CSAVQGGTEAFF.

This clonotype was seen a few times. V usage is TRBV12-3 or TRBV12-4 and J usage is TRBJ2-3; TRBD2 is a possible D gene (6 bases). The V and J ends lost 5 bases and 3 bases respectively, with 15 bases between them. This CDR3 has 15 amino acids. In DNA form, the CDR3 reads TGTGCCAGCAGTCAGCGGGTGGGAGAGACAGATACGCAGTATTTT. It codes for CASSQRVGETDTQYF.

The chain combines TRBV5-5 with TRBJ2-1; the match to TRBD1 covers 10 bases. V was pared by 4 bases and J by 10 bases, with 20 bases of the junction left unmatched. There are 18 residues in the CDR3. CDR1 and CDR2 from the germline V gene are SGHKS and YYEKEE (reference sequence). CDR3 DNA sequence: TGTGCCAGCAGCCCGGGACAGGGGTGGATAGCCCCGATTGGGGAGCAGTTCTTC. Its protein product is CASSPGQGWIAPIGEQFF.

The chain recombines TRBV18 with TRBJ2-4; D may be TRBD1 (5 bases). The length of the CDR3 is 14 residues. V was cut by 3 bases and J by 6 bases, with 12 bases left in between. Germline CDR1 reads KGHSH; CDR2 reads LQKENI. The DNA of the CDR3 is TGTGCCAGCTCACCGGACACCCCTCCAAACATTCAGTACTTC. Protein product: CASSPDTPPNIQYF.

This clonotype came up a few times. This chain connects TRBV11-2 to TRBJ1-1; no clear D. Trimming took off 2 bases at V and 11 bases at J, with 9 bases between the two ends. This CDR3 comprises 11 residues. Looked up from germline, CDR1 is SGHAT and CDR2 is FQNNGV. The DNA of the CDR3 is TGTGCCAGCAGCTTACTTAGGCGGGCTTTCTTT. It is translated as CASSLLRRAFF. Combining the CDR3 with reference TRBV11-2 and TRBJ1-1 gives the whole variable domain EAGVAQSPRYKIIEKRQSVAFWCNPISGHATLYWYQQILGQGPKLLIQFQNNGVVDDSQLPKDRFSAERLKGVDSTLKIQPAKLEDSAVYLCASSLLRRAFFGQGTRLTVV.

The chain combines TRBV7-9 with TRBJ2-3; 15 bases align to TRBD2. Germline trimming cut 0 bases from V and 4 bases from J; bases unmatched to any gene: 8. Germline V gene sequence: CDR1 SEHNR, CDR2 FQNEAQ (reference sequence). The CDR3 runs 19 residues. The CDR3: CASSLAGTSGRRSADTQYF. CDR3 bases: TGTGCCAGCAGCTTAGCAGGGACTAGCGGGAGGAGGAGTGCAGATACGCAGTATTTT.

This clonotype was detected many times. The chain links TRBV2 to TRBJ2-4; 9 bases line up with TRBD1. J was trimmed by 6 bases and V by 6 bases; bases with no gene match: 3. CDR3 size: 13 residues. In germline, CDR1 is SNHLY, CDR2 FYNNEI. CDR3 bases: TGTGCCAGCAGGGGACAGGGTTTAAACATTCAGTACTTC. Translating gives CASRGQGLNIQYF.

This clonotype was detected once. The rearrangement uses TRBV29-1 and TRBJ2-6; a possible D gene is TRBD2 (5 bases). The germline V and J ends were trimmed by 4 bases and 4 bases, with 8 bases remaining between them. Germline V gives CDR1 SQVTM, CDR2 ANQGSEA. CDR3 length: 13 residues. In nucleotides, the CDR3 is TGCAGCGTTGTGGAGGTGGGGGCCAACGTCCTGACTTTC. This codes for CSVVEVGANVLTF.

The chain is built from TRBV27 and TRBJ2-1; D is perhaps TRBD2 (5 bases). Looked up from germline, CDR1 is MNHEY and CDR2 is SMNVEV (reference sequence). This CDR3 contains 16 residues. Trimming shortened V by 6 bases and J by 0 bases, and 15 bases separated the two germline ends. CDR3 nucleotide sequence: TGTGCCAGCAGACCCGCTAGCCGGGGCTCCTACAATGAGCAGTTCTTC. Amino acids: CASRPASRGSYNEQFF.

The J gene is TRBJ2-1, the V gene TRBV24-1; TRBD1 aligns across 12 bases. V dropped 8 bases and J dropped 10; count of bases not matched to a gene: 8. Per germline, CDR1 KGHDR and CDR2 SFDVKD. This CDR3 has 14 residues. CDR3 amino acids: CATIRDRGQAEQFF. DNA of the CDR3: TGTGCCACCATCCGGGACAGGGGGCAGGCGGAGCAGTTCTTC.

This clonotype has ten or more counts. The rearrangement links TRBV12-3 or TRBV12-4 to TRBJ2-7; 8 positions agree with TRBD2. The length of the CDR3 is 14 residues. V shed 4 bases, J shed 2 bases, and the junction held 4 bases outside the gene matches. The CDR3 DNA follows: TGTGCCAGCAGTTCGGGACTAGTCCCCTACGAGCAGTACTTC. Translated, it gives CASSSGLVPYEQYF.

This clonotype was recorded a few times. This chain uses TRBV27 with TRBJ2-7, with 14 bases identical to TRBD2. The V gene end was trimmed by 3 bases and the J gene end by 3 bases; junction bases not matched to a gene: 4. The CDR3 consists of 16 residues. Germline CDR1 and CDR2: MNHEY and SMNVEV (reference sequence). The CDR3 loop reads CASSFGGTSGSYEQYV. The CDR3, as DNA: TGTGCCAGCAGTTTTGGAGGGACTAGCGGGAGCTACGAGCAGTACGTC.

Ten or more counts support this clonotype. The gene calls are TRBV10-3 and TRBJ2-5, with TRBD2 identical over 10 bases. The CDR3 is 15 residues long. Germline V lookup: CDR1 ENHRY, CDR2 SYGVKD. V lost 4 bases and J lost 3; bases outside the gene matches: 5. In DNA, the CDR3 is TGTGCCATCAGTGCCCGCGGACTAGCGGAAGAGACCCAGTACTTC. This encodes CAISARGLAEETQYF.

This CDR3 reads CASSAPSGRWTGELFF. The CDR3 nucleotides read TGTGCCAGCAGCGCGCCTAGCGGGAGGTGGACCGGGGAGCTGTTTTTT. The chain is built from TRBV7-9 and TRBJ2-2, with TRBD2 matching 11 bases. The V gene end was trimmed by 5 bases and the J gene end by 5 bases; junction bases not matched to a gene: 7. This CDR3 has 16 residues. Germline lookup yields CDR1 SEHNR and CDR2 FQNEAQ (reference sequence).